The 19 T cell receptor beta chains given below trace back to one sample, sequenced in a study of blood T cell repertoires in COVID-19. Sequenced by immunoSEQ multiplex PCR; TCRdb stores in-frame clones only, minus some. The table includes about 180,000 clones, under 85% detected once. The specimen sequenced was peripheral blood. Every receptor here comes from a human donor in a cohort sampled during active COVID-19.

CDR3: CASSLGDLRTGNTIYF. The CDR3 region has the DNA TGTGCCAGCAGCTTAGGTGACTTGAGGACAGGAAACACCATATATTTT. The rearrangement uses TRBV7-6 and TRBJ1-3; maybe TRBD1 (5 bases). This CDR3 region has 16 residues. Trimming pared 1 base from V and 4 bases from J, leaving 14 bases between. Germline V CDR1 and CDR2: SGHVS, FNYEAQ. The full variable domain, its missing parts supplied by reference TRBV7-6 and TRBJ1-3, is GAGVSQSPRYKVTKRGQDVALRCDPISGHVSLYWYRQALGQGPEFLTYFNYEAQQDKSGLPNDRFSAERPEGSISTLTIQRTEQRDSAMYRCASSLGDLRTGNTIYFGEGSWLTVV.

CDR3 sequence (DNA): TGTGCCAGCAGCTATCCGGTGGGACAGGGACGGGAAAAACTGTTTTTT. Translating gives CASSYPVGQGREKLFF. J is TRBJ1-4 and V is TRBV6-6, with 9 positions matching TRBD1. The CDR3 spans 16 residues. In germline, CDR1 is MNHNY, CDR2 SVGAGI (reference sequence). The J segment lost 8 bases and the V segment lost 6 bases, leaving 13 bases of the junction unmatched.

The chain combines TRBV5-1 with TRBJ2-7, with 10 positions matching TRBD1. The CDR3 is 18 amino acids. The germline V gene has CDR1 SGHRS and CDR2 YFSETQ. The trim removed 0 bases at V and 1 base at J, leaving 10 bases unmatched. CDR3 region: CASSLGQGAEKGSYEQYF. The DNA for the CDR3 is TGCGCCAGCAGCTTGGGACAGGGGGCAGAGAAAGGGTCCTACGAGCAGTACTTC.

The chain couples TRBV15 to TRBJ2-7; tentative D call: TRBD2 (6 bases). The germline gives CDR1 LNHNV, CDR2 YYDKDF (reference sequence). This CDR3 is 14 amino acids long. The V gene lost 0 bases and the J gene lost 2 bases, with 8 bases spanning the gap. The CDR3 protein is CATSREGGPYEQYF. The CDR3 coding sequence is TGTGCCACCAGCAGAGAGGGAGGCCCCTACGAGCAGTACTTC. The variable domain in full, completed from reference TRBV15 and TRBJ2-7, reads DAMVIQNPRYQVTQFGKPVTLSCSQTLNHNVMYWYQQKSSQAPKLLFHYYDKDFNNEADTPDNFQSRRPNTSFCFLDIRSPGLGDTAMYLCATSREGGPYEQYFGPGTRLTVT.

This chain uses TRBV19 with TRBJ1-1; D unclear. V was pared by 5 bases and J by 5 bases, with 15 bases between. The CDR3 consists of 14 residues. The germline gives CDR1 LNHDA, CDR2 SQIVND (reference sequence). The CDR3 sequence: CASSLRERGTEAFF. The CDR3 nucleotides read TGTGCCAGTAGTTTGAGGGAGAGAGGGACTGAAGCTTTCTTT.

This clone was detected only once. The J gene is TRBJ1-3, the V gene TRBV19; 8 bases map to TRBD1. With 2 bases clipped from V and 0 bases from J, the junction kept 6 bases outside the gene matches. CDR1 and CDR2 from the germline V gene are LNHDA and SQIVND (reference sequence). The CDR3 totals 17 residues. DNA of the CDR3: TGTGCCAGTAGTATATATGAGGGACAGGACTCTGGAAACACCATATATTTT. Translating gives CASSIYEGQDSGNTIYF.

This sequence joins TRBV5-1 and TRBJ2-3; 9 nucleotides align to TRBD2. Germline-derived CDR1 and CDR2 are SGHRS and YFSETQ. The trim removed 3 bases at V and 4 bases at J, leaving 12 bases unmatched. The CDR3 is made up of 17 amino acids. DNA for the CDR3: TGCGCCAGCAGCTCCGTTACTAGCGGGCCGGGCGCAGATACGCAGTATTTT. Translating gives CASSSVTSGPGADTQYF.

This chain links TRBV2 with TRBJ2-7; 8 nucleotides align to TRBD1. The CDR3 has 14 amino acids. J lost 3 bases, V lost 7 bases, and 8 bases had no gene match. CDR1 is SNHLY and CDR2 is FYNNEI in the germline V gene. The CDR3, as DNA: TGTGCCAGCAACCAACAGGGGGTTAGCTACGAGCAGTACTTC. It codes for CASNQQGVSYEQYF.

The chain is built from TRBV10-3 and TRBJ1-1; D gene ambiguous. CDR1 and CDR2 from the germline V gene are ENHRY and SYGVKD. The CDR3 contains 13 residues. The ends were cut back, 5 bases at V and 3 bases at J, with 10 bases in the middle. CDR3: CAISTGVDTEAFF. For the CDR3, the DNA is TGTGCCATCAGTACCGGAGTCGACACTGAAGCTTTCTTT.

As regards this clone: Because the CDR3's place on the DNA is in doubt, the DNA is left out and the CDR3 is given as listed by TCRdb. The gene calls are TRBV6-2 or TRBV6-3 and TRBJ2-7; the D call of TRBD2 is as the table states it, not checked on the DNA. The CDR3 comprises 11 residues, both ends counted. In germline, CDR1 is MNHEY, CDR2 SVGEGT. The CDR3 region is CASSSSDEQYF.

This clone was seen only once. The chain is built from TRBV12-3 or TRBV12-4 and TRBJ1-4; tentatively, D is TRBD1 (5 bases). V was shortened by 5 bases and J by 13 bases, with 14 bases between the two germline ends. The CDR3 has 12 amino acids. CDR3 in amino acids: CASSPDGQGLFF. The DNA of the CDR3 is TGTGCCAGCAGTCCGGACGGCCAGGGACTGTTTTTT.

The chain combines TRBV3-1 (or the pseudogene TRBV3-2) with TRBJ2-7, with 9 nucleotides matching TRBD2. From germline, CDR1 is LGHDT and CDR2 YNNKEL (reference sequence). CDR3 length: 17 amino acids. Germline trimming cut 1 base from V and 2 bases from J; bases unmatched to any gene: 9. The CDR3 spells CASSQGPSAGGAYEQYF. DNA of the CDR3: TGTGCCAGCAGCCAAGGTCCCTCGGCGGGGGGGGCCTACGAGCAGTACTTC.

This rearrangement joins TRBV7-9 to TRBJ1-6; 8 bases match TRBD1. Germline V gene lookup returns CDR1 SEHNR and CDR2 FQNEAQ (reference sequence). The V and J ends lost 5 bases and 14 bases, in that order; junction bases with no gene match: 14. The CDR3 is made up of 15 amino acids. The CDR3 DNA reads TGTGCCAGCAGCCAAAAGGGGGGGGACAGGCCAACCCTCCACTTT. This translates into CASSQKGGDRPTLHF.

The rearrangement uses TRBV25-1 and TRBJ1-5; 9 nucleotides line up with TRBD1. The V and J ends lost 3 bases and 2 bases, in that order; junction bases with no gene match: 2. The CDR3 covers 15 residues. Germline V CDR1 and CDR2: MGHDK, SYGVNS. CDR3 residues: CASSEGQGGNQPQHF. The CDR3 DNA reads TGTGCCAGCAGTGAGGGACAGGGAGGCAATCAGCCCCAGCATTTT. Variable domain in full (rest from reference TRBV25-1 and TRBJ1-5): EADIYQTPRYLVIGTGKKITLECSQTMGHDKMYWYQQDPGMELHLIHYSYGVNSTEKGDLSSESTVSRIRTEHFPLTLESARPSHTSQYLCASSEGQGGNQPQHFGDGTRLSIL.

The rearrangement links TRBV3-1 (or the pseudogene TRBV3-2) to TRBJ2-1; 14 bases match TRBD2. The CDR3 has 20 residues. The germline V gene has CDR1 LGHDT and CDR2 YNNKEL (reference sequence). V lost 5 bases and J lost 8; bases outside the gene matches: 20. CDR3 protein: CASSSSRLAGGVEVKDEQFF. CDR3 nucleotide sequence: TGTGCCAGCAGCTCTTCGAGACTAGCGGGGGGGGTTGAAGTTAAGGATGAGCAGTTCTTC.

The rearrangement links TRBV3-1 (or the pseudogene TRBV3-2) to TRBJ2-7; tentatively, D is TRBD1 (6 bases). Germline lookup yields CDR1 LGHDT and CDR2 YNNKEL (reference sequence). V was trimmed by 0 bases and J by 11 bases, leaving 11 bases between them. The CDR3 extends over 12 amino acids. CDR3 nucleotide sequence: TGTGCCAGCAGCCAAGATTCAGGGGTCAAGTACTTC. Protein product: CASSQDSGVKYF.

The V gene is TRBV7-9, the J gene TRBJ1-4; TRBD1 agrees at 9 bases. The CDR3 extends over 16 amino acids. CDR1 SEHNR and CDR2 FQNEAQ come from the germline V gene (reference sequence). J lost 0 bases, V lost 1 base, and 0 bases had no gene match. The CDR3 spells CASSLGTGATNEKLFF. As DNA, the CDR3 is TGTGCCAGCAGCTTAGGGACAGGGGCAACTAATGAAAAACTGTTTTTT. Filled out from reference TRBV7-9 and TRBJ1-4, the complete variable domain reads DTGVSQNPRHKITKRGQNVTFRCDPISEHNRLYWYRQTLGQGPEFLTYFQNEAQLEKSRLLSDRFSAERPKGSFSTLEIQRTEQGDSAMYLCASSLGTGATNEKLFFGSGTQLSVL.

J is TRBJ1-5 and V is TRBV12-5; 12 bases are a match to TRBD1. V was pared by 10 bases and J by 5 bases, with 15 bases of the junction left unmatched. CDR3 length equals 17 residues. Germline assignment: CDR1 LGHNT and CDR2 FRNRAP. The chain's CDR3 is CATNKGTGTGGYQPQHF. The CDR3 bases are TGTGCTACGAATAAGGGAACCGGGACAGGGGGCTATCAGCCCCAGCATTTT. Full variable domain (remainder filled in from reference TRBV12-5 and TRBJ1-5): DARVTQTPRHKVTEMGQEVTMRCQPILGHNTVFWYRQTMMQGLELLAYFRNRAPLDDSGMPKDRFSAEMPDATLATLKIQPSEPRDSAVYFCATNKGTGTGGYQPQHFGDGTRLSIL.

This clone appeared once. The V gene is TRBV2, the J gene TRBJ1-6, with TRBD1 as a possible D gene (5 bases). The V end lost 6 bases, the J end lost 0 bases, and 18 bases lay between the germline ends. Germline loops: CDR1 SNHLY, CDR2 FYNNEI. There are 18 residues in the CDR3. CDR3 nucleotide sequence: TGTGCCAGCAGCGTCACGGTTTCGGGGGGCTCCTATAATTCACCCCTCCACTTT. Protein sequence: CASSVTVSGGSYNSPLHF.